The 30 T cell receptor beta chains given below trace back to one sample, sequenced in a study of cytomegalovirus exposure and HLA in healthy donors. With 60 Vbeta and 13 Jbeta primers, the PCR was carried out. TCRdb's table, derived via immunoSEQ multiplex PCR, lists solely in-frame clones and lacks some. The repertoire consists of around 130,000 clones, with about 79% occurring once and the leading ten covering 2% to 2.5%. Sequencing input: PBMCs. The receptors come from a man aged 18 to 30 in good health and CMV-seronegative.

The chain carries TRBV7-6 and TRBJ1-4, with 7 bases aligning to TRBD1. Germline CDR1 and CDR2: SGHVS and FNYEAQ. CDR3 length: 17 residues. J lost 0 bases, V lost 5 bases, and 9 bases had no gene match. The DNA for the CDR3 is TGTGCCAGCAGCGTCCGGGACAGTGGTGCAACTAATGAAAAACTGTTTTTT. Translation gives CASSVRDSGATNEKLFF.

This clone has a handful of counts. V usage is TRBV5-4 and J usage is TRBJ2-5; D is unclear. Germline CDR1 and CDR2: SGHNT and YYREEE (reference sequence). The CDR3 consists of 13 residues. Trimming pared 0 bases from V and 5 bases from J, leaving 8 bases between. CDR3 protein: CASSLGAVETQYF. CDR3 sequence (DNA): TGTGCCAGCAGCTTGGGGGCCGTCGAGACCCAGTACTTC.

J is TRBJ1-3 and V is TRBV5-4; TRBD1 might be the D (5 bases). The CDR3 is 15 residues long. Germline V lookup: CDR1 SGHNT, CDR2 YYREEE (reference sequence). With 4 bases removed from V and 2 bases from J, the gap between germline ends came to 13 bases. CDR3 bases: TGTGCCAGCAGCATGGACACGTTCCCTGGAAACACCATATATTTT. Protein: CASSMDTFPGNTIYF.

This sequence joins TRBV5-6 and TRBJ1-3, with D tentatively TRBD1 (6 bases). V was trimmed by 3 bases and J by 4 bases, leaving 14 bases between them. There are 15 residues in the CDR3. The V gene's germline CDR1 is SGHDT and CDR2 YYEEEE. CDR3 sequence reads: CASSWGRQAGNTIYF. The DNA of the CDR3 is TGTGCCAGCAGCTGGGGTCGACAGGCCGGAAACACCATATATTTT.

The chain uses TRBV11-2 and TRBJ2-1; D is perhaps TRBD2 (6 bases). Germline V gives CDR1 SGHAT, CDR2 FQNNGV. The CDR3 extends over 19 amino acids. The V and J ends lost 5 bases and 1 base respectively, with 24 bases between them. The CDR3 loop is CASSPQGRESKGSYNEQFF. For the CDR3, the DNA is TGTGCCAGCAGCCCCCAGGGCCGGGAGAGTAAGGGGTCCTACAATGAGCAGTTCTTC.

V and J are TRBV19 and TRBJ2-7; TRBD2 aligns across 12 bases. Germline loops: CDR1 LNHDA, CDR2 SQIVND (reference sequence). CDR3 size: 16 residues. Trimming removed 5 bases from V and 4 bases from J; junction bases left unmatched: 9. CDR3 residues: CASSGKGTSGSYEQYF. In DNA form, the CDR3 reads TGTGCCAGTAGTGGGAAAGGGACTAGCGGGTCGTACGAGCAGTACTTC.

The chain uses TRBV7-8 and TRBJ2-1; TRBD2 might be the D (6 bases). The CDR3 runs to 14 residues. V shed 9 bases and J shed 0 bases, with 12 bases lying between them. Germline V gene lookup returns CDR1 SGHVS and CDR2 FQNEAQ. The CDR3 bases are TGTGCCAGTTCGGCCGGGAGCTCCTACAATGAGCAGTTCTTC. Translation: CASSAGSSYNEQFF.

The chain joins TRBV2 to TRBJ1-5; TRBD1 matches at 7 bases. The CDR3 totals 14 residues. V shed 6 bases and J 7 bases; nucleotides not matched to a gene: 9. Germline V gene lookup returns CDR1 SNHLY and CDR2 FYNNEI. CDR3 in DNA: TGTGCCAGCAGCGCAACAGGGGAGGTCCAGCCCCAGCATTTT. It yields the protein CASSATGEVQPQHF.

The J gene is TRBJ2-1, the V gene TRBV27; 12 bases align to TRBD1. The CDR3 has 16 amino acids. Germline V gene data show CDR1 as MNHEY and CDR2 as SMNVEV (reference sequence). Trimming at V came to 7 bases and at J to 7 bases, leaving 11 bases not matched to a gene. As DNA, the CDR3 is TGTGCCAGCACCCGGCCGGGACAGGGGGCGCGGAATGAGCAGTTCTTC. This sequence encodes CASTRPGQGARNEQFF.

The rearrangement links TRBV30 to TRBJ1-1, with unresolved D. Germline loops: CDR1 GTSNPN, CDR2 SVGIG (reference sequence). The germline V and J ends were trimmed by 0 bases and 8 bases, with 7 bases remaining between them. This CDR3 has 11 residues. The CDR3 here is CAWSVTGEAFF. The CDR3 bases are TGTGCCTGGAGTGTAACGGGGGAAGCTTTCTTT.

This rearrangement joins TRBV10-2 to TRBJ1-1; D may be TRBD1 (5 bases). The germline CDR1 and CDR2 sequences are WSHSY and SAAADI. Between the trimmed V and J ends, which lost 6 bases and 3 bases, there was a span of 11 bases. The CDR3 consists of 13 residues. CDR3 sequence reads: CASSDDRDTEAFF. The CDR3 region has the DNA TGCGCCAGCAGCGACGACAGAGACACTGAAGCTTTCTTT.

The chain uses TRBV6-1 and TRBJ1-1, with a tentative D call TRBD1 (6 bases). CDR1 is MNHNS, CDR2 SASEGT, per germline. This CDR3 has 14 amino acids. Deletions cut 6 bases from V and 5 bases from J, with 16 bases between. As DNA, the CDR3 is TGTGCCAGCAGGATTCGACAGGCGGAGACTGAAGCTTTCTTT. Translation: CASRIRQAETEAFF.

The rearrangement links TRBV2 to TRBJ2-1, with 7 nucleotides matching TRBD2. Unmatched junction bases numbered 7, after V lost 0 bases and J lost 5 bases. Germline-derived CDR1 and CDR2 are SNHLY and FYNNEI. This CDR3 region has 16 residues. The CDR3 region has the DNA TGTGCCAGCAGTGAAGCTCGGGGGACTATTAACAATGAGCAGTTCTTC. Amino acids: CASSEARGTINNEQFF.

The chain carries TRBV30 and TRBJ1-6; possible D gene TRBD1, 6 bases. Per germline, CDR1 GTSNPN and CDR2 SVGIG (reference sequence). The CDR3 length is 15 residues. Between the trimmed V and J ends, which lost 8 bases and 5 bases, there was a span of 19 bases. This CDR3 reads CAGTKTGLNNSPLHF. The DNA of the CDR3 is TGTGCCGGAACCAAGACAGGACTTAATAATTCACCCCTCCACTTT. The whole variable domain, filled in from reference TRBV30 and TRBJ1-6, reads SQTIHQWPATLVQPVGSPLSLECTVEGTSNPNLYWYRQAAGRGLQLLFYSVGIGQISSEVPQNLSASRPQDRQFILSSKKLLLSDSGFYLCAGTKTGLNNSPLHFGNGTRLTVT.

The chain links TRBV7-2 to TRBJ1-2; possibly TRBD1 for D (6 bases). This CDR3 region has 16 residues. The V and J ends lost 6 bases and 0 bases respectively, with 17 bases between them. Germline values: CDR1 SGHTA, CDR2 FQGNSA. The CDR3 region has the DNA TGTGCCAGCAGTCTAGGACAGCCAAGAGCTAACTATGGCTACACCTTC. This codes for CASSLGQPRANYGYTF.

The chain joins TRBV18 to TRBJ2-6, with D perhaps matching TRBD2 (5 bases). Germline V lookup: CDR1 KGHSH, CDR2 LQKENI. The V end lost 6 bases, the J end lost 4 bases, and 22 bases lay between the germline ends. The CDR3 has 18 residues. Here the CDR3 reads CASSPRGQEPTGANVLTF. CDR3 in DNA: TGTGCCAGCTCGCCCCGAGGGCAGGAACCTACCGGGGCCAACGTCCTGACTTTC.

The chain uses TRBV6-5 and TRBJ2-1; the D gene is possibly TRBD1 (6 bases). V shed 8 bases and J shed 13 bases, with 24 bases lying between them. The CDR3 sequence is 14 residues long. The germline V gene encodes CDR1 MNHEY and CDR2 SVGAGI. CDR3 in DNA: TGTGCCAGCCAGGATTTGCAGGGGAGTCGCGAACAGTTCTTC. It yields the protein CASQDLQGSREQFF.

The chain recombines TRBV7-3 with TRBJ2-2; 11 nucleotides align to TRBD1. Germline V gene data show CDR1 as SGHTA and CDR2 as FQGTGA. The junction had 3 bases not matched to a gene; V was cut back by 9 bases and J by 6 bases. The CDR3 runs 13 residues. CDR3: CASKGQGAGELFF. CDR3 bases: TGTGCCAGTAAGGGACAGGGGGCCGGGGAGCTGTTTTTT.

This clone was found a few times. This chain joins TRBV9 and TRBJ2-7, with 14 bases identical to TRBD2. Per the germline V gene, CDR1 is SGDLS and CDR2 is YYNGEE. With V trimmed by 3 bases and J by 3 bases, 5 bases remained unmatched. The CDR3 is 16 amino acids. CDR3 residues: CASSEGTSGSYYEQYF. DNA for the CDR3: TGTGCCAGCAGCGAAGGGACTAGCGGGAGTTACTACGAGCAGTACTTC.

This sequence joins TRBV12-2 and TRBJ1-4; TRBD1 is the table's D call, not checked against the DNA. TRBV12-2 is annotated as a pseudogene. The CDR3 sequence is 16 residues long. The CDR3 DNA follows: TGTGCAAGTCGCTTAGAGCTTCGGGACAGGGCTGAAAAACTGTTTTTT. Residues: CASRLELRDRAEKLFF.

The rearrangement links TRBV5-5 to TRBJ2-1, with unresolved D. This CDR3 is 13 amino acids long. V lost 4 bases and J lost 9, with 14 bases in between. The germline V gene encodes CDR1 SGHKS and CDR2 YYEKEE (reference sequence). The CDR3 DNA reads as TGTGCCAGCAGCCCCCCCGTGGTAGTTGAGCAGTTCTTC. This gives the protein CASSPPVVVEQFF.

Only one count was recorded for this clone. The V gene is TRBV7-9, the J gene TRBJ2-1; TRBD1 matches at 8 bases. The CDR3 loop spans 15 amino acids. Germline lookup yields CDR1 SEHNR and CDR2 FQNEAQ (reference sequence). V lost 2 bases to trimming and J lost 6 bases; unmatched junction nucleotides: 6. Written as DNA, the CDR3 is TGTGCCAGCAGCTTATCAAGGACAGGGATCAATGAGCAGTTCTTC. It yields the protein CASSLSRTGINEQFF. The entire variable domain, with the rest obtained from reference TRBV7-9 and TRBJ2-1, is as follows: DTGVSQNPRHKITKRGQNVTFRCDPISEHNRLYWYRQTLGQGPEFLTYFQNEAQLEKSRLLSDRFSAERPKGSFSTLEIQRTEQGDSAMYLCASSLSRTGINEQFFGPGTRLTVL.

The V gene is TRBV7-3, the J gene TRBJ1-5, with a weak D call TRBD1 (6 bases). Per germline, CDR1 SGHTA and CDR2 FQGTGA. The CDR3 is 17 residues long. Trimming shortened V by 0 bases and J by 0 bases, and 12 bases separated the two germline ends. The CDR3 is CASSLTETGYSNQPQHF. The CDR3 DNA sequence: TGTGCCAGCAGCTTAACTGAGACAGGATATAGCAATCAGCCCCAGCATTTT.

The rearrangement links TRBV18 to TRBJ2-1; possible D gene TRBD1, 5 bases. Trimming cost V 1 base and J 1 base, with 11 bases left between them. The CDR3 has 16 residues. The germline V gene has CDR1 KGHSH and CDR2 LQKENI. CDR3 coding DNA: TGTGCCAGCTCACCACAGGGGTTAGGGTCCTACAATGAGCAGTTCTTC. Translated: CASSPQGLGSYNEQFF.

J is TRBJ1-2 and V is TRBV4-1, with 9 bases matching TRBD1. Germline CDR1 and CDR2: MGHRA and YSYEKL. V was clipped by 7 bases and J by 7 bases; unmatched bases: 10. The CDR3 loop spans 14 amino acids. The CDR3 protein is CASNTPPTGGGYTF. The CDR3 DNA sequence: TGCGCCAGCAACACCCCCCCGACAGGGGGTGGCTACACCTTC.

The chain combines TRBV5-1 with TRBJ1-3, with 7 bases lining up with TRBD1. J was trimmed by 1 base and V by 1 base; bases with no gene match: 2. This CDR3 has 15 residues. Germline values: CDR1 SGHRS, CDR2 YFSETQ. In nucleotides, the CDR3 is TGCGCCAGCAGCTTGACAGGGGTATCTGGAAACACCATATATTTT. It codes for CASSLTGVSGNTIYF.

The rearrangement uses TRBV7-2 and TRBJ1-1; 7 bases align to TRBD1. CDR1 is SGHTA, CDR2 FQGNSA, per germline. CDR3 length equals 14 residues. V lost 1 base, J lost 6 bases, and 5 bases stayed unmatched. Written as DNA, the CDR3 is TGTGCCAGCAGCTTAGTTTCAGGGGGAGCTGAAGCTTTCTTT. The encoded protein is CASSLVSGGAEAFF.

This chain links TRBV27 with TRBJ2-1, with D possibly TRBD1 on 6 matching bases. Trimming stripped 6 bases from V and 11 bases from J, with 8 bases between. Germline V gene lookup returns CDR1 MNHEY and CDR2 SMNVEV (reference sequence). The length of the CDR3 is 10 residues. CDR3 coding DNA: TGTGCCAGCAGCGACAGGCAGCAGTTCTTC. Its translation: CASSDRQQFF.

The chain couples TRBV28 to TRBJ1-1; the D gene is possibly TRBD1 (6 bases). CDR1 is MDHEN and CDR2 is SYDVKM in the germline V gene. CDR3 length: 14 residues. Trimming cost V 3 bases and J 1 base, with 9 bases left between them. The CDR3 loop is CASSLAQGNTEAFF. Written as DNA, the CDR3 is TGTGCCAGCAGTTTGGCACAGGGGAACACTGAAGCTTTCTTT.

The chain carries TRBV27 and TRBJ1-1; 7 positions agree with TRBD1. V shed 9 bases and J 1 base; nucleotides not matched to a gene: 14. Germline-derived CDR1 and CDR2 are MNHEY and SMNVEV (reference sequence). The CDR3 sequence is 16 residues long. CDR3 sequence reads: CASQRFRGQWNTEAFF. The CDR3 bases are TGTGCCAGTCAAAGGTTCCGGGGACAGTGGAACACTGAAGCTTTCTTT.